This TCR beta chain was identified during a study of OX40 agonist ivuxolimab in advanced cancers. Only in-frame clones appear in the TCRdb table, and some are missing; sequencing was by immunoSEQ multiplex PCR. Among some 18,000 clones listed, around 80% were seen once. This clone was counted once. Germline CDR1 is SGHRS and CDR2 is YFSETQ. Trimming removed 4 bases from V and 1 base from J, with 17 bases in between. The CDR3 loop spans 16 amino acids. The TCR was taken from an adult with an advanced solid tumor such as melanoma, head and neck, liver or kidney cancer. This material consisted of CD4+ or CD8+ T cells sorted from blood, taken in a trial of the OX40 agonist ivuxolimab. This chain joins TRBV5-1 and TRBJ1-1; D gene uncertain. The DNA for the CDR3 is TGCGCCAGCAGCCCCCCACCCTACGATGGGAACACTGAAGCTTTCTTT. It encodes CASSPPPYDGNTEAFF.